The 32 T cell receptor beta chains given below trace back to one sample, sequenced in a study of shared clonotypes between healthy human individuals. TCRdb's table, derived via immunoSEQ multiplex PCR, lists solely in-frame clones and lacks some. The sample records about 500,000 clones, more than 70% being singletons. The sequenced material came from PBMCs. These receptor sequences come from a woman between 35 and 50 years old in good health. Some clones in this sample may be carry-over from other donors' samples.

J is TRBJ1-3 and V is TRBV9; TRBD1 aligns across 8 bases. Germline V gene lookup returns CDR1 SGDLS and CDR2 YYNGEE. The V segment lost 3 bases and the J segment 0 bases; nucleotides outside the gene matches: 8. This CDR3 contains 17 residues. CDR3 region: CASSGAGTGFSGNTIYF. The CDR3 DNA follows: TGTGCCAGCAGCGGGGCCGGGACAGGTTTCTCTGGAAACACCATATATTTT.

With regard to this clone: Given a far larger clone just one base away, this is likely a sequencing read error. At the DNA level, this CDR3 is encoded by other sequences in the same sample as well. V gene TRBV30 combines with J gene TRBJ2-5, with D unresolved. The CDR3 is 14 residues long. Germline V gives CDR1 GTSNPN, CDR2 SVGIG (reference sequence). Trimming cost V 5 bases and J 4 bases, with 17 bases left between them. CDR3 loop: CAWGQNPIGETQYF. CDR3 DNA sequence: TGTGCCTGGGGTCAGAACCCCATAGGAGAGACCCAGTACTTC.

The chain recombines TRBV7-2 with TRBJ2-1, with 11 bases aligning to TRBD2. CDR3 length equals 18 residues. The ends lost 1 base at V and 12 bases at J; junction bases unmatched: 17. Germline V lookup: CDR1 SGHTA, CDR2 FQGNSA. CDR3 protein: CASSLVRLAGGFTMRQFF. The CDR3 bases are TGTGCCAGCAGCTTAGTCCGGCTAGCGGGAGGTTTTACAATGAGGCAGTTCTTC.

This chain uses TRBV6-4 with TRBJ2-2, with D perhaps TRBD1 (6 bases). Germline values: CDR1 MRHNA, CDR2 SNTAGT. V lost 4 bases and J 3 bases, leaving 15 bases between the germline ends. This CDR3 comprises 16 residues. Here the CDR3 DNA reads TGTGCCAGCAGTGTCGAAACAACAGGGTACACCGGGGAGCTGTTTTTT. This sequence encodes CASSVETTGYTGELFF.

The genes are TRBV30 and TRBJ1-1; D perhaps matches TRBD1 (5 bases). Trimming took 4 bases from V and 11 from J, leaving 11 bases between them. CDR1 GTSNPN and CDR2 SVGIG come from the germline V gene (reference sequence). CDR3 length: 10 amino acids. The CDR3 DNA reads TGTGCCTGGATACAGGTATCGGCTTTCTTT. It specifies CAWIQVSAFF.

The J gene is TRBJ1-5, the V gene TRBV28, with 8 bases matching TRBD1. The V gene end was trimmed by 3 bases and the J gene end by 3 bases; junction bases not matched to a gene: 4. CDR3 length equals 15 residues. Germline V gene data show CDR1 as MDHEN and CDR2 as SYDVKM. CDR3: CASSFPDRVNQPQHF. The CDR3 DNA follows: TGTGCCAGCAGTTTCCCGGACAGGGTCAATCAGCCCCAGCATTTT.

The genes are TRBV19 and TRBJ2-7; D ambiguous. The V gene's germline CDR1 is LNHDA and CDR2 SQIVND (reference sequence). V gave up 1 base and J gave up 2 bases, with 15 bases separating them. This CDR3 spans 16 amino acids. CDR3 in amino acids: CASSIGGYPSTYEQYF. CDR3 DNA: TGTGCCAGTAGTATAGGAGGTTATCCGTCAACCTACGAGCAGTACTTC.

V is TRBV14 and J is TRBJ2-5; D is unresolved. V was cut by 0 bases and J by 12 bases, with 17 bases left in between. The CDR3 runs 14 residues. The germline gives CDR1 SGHDN, CDR2 FVKESK. The DNA for the CDR3 is TGTGCCAGCAGCCAAGAACAACTTCCGAAGGTGGAGTACTTC. Translated: CASSQEQLPKVEYF.

Regarding this clone: A far bigger clonotype differs at one base, so this is likely a read error. V and J are TRBV7-6 and TRBJ2-7, with TRBD1 identical over 8 bases. Unmatched junction bases numbered 2, after V lost 1 base and J lost 3 bases. Germline V CDR1 and CDR2: SGHVS, FNYEAQ. The CDR3 totals 14 residues. The CDR3 spells CASSLGDRGYEQYF. CDR3 nucleotides: TGTGCCAGCAGCTTAGGTGACAGGGGCTACGAGCAGTACTTC.

The V gene is TRBV10-1, the J gene TRBJ2-1; TRBD1 might be the D (6 bases). Trimming took 4 bases from V and 14 from J, leaving 18 bases between them. The germline V gene has CDR1 WNHNN and CDR2 SYGVQD (reference sequence). The CDR3 loop spans 13 amino acids. CDR3 in amino acids: CASSVNRAGKEFF. CDR3 nucleotides: TGCGCCAGCAGTGTGAACAGGGCCGGGAAGGAGTTCTTC.

As to this clone: A far larger clone is one base from this, pointing to a likely read error. CDR3 sequence: CAFALDSYGYTF. The CDR3 DNA is TGTGCCTTTGCCCTGGACTCCTATGGCTACACCTTC. The chain has TRBV30 and TRBJ1-2, with D uncertain. CDR1 is GTSNPN and CDR2 is SVGIG in the germline V gene (reference sequence). V dropped 7 bases and J dropped 4 bases, with 13 bases sitting between them. CDR3 size: 12 residues.

The CDR3, as DNA: TGCGCCAGCAGATACACTCTGGACAGGGTTGAAGCTTTCTTT. It is translated as CASRYTLDRVEAFF. The gene calls are TRBV5-1 and TRBJ1-1, with 8 bases aligning to TRBD1. CDR1 SGHRS and CDR2 YFSETQ come from the germline V gene. The CDR3 length is 14 residues. V lost 5 bases to trimming and J lost 7 bases; unmatched junction nucleotides: 10.

The chain uses TRBV4-1 and TRBJ1-4; D not resolved. The CDR3 length is 14 residues. V lost 1 base, J lost 5 bases, and 8 bases lay in between. Germline values: CDR1 MGHRA, CDR2 YSYEKL. CDR3 sequence reads: CASSQARWNEKLFF. CDR3 DNA sequence: TGCGCCAGCAGCCAAGCCAGGTGGAATGAAAAACTGTTTTTT.

This sequence joins TRBV5-4 and TRBJ2-7; 9 bases map to TRBD1. The CDR3 is 14 residues long. CDR1 and CDR2 from the germline V gene are SGHNT and YYREEE (reference sequence). The V segment lost 3 bases and the J segment 7 bases; nucleotides outside the gene matches: 8. The CDR3 sequence: CASSWDRVGREQYF. As DNA, the CDR3 is TGTGCCAGCAGCTGGGACAGGGTGGGTCGGGAGCAGTACTTC.

This clone was found many times. The genes are TRBV18 and TRBJ1-5; weak D call: TRBD1 (5 bases). The V gene's germline CDR1 is KGHSH and CDR2 LQKENI. The CDR3 is 15 residues long. The V gene lost 9 bases and the J gene lost 3 bases, with 18 bases spanning the gap. CDR3 DNA sequence: TGTGCCAGTTCTACGGGGACGGTAGACAATCAGCCCCAGCATTTT. Its translation: CASSTGTVDNQPQHF. The complete variable domain, with remaining parts taken from reference TRBV18 and TRBJ1-5, reads NAGVMQNPRHLVRRRGQEARLRCSPMKGHSHVYWYRQLPEEGLKFMVYLQKENIIDESGMPKERFSAEFPKEGPSILRIQQVVRGDSAAYFCASSTGTVDNQPQHFGDGTRLSIL.

To note about this clone: A much larger clonotype is one base distant, so this may be a read error. V and J are TRBV5-4 and TRBJ2-1; no clear D. The V and J ends lost 2 bases and 3 bases respectively, with 0 bases between them. Per germline, CDR1 SGHNT and CDR2 YYREEE (reference sequence). The CDR3 is made up of 11 amino acids. For the CDR3, the DNA is TGTGCCAGCAGCTTCTACAATGAGCAGTTCTTC. It codes for CASSFYNEQFF.

The rearrangement joins TRBV25-1 to TRBJ2-2; 10 bases match TRBD2. Trimming took 10 bases from V and 7 from J; bases not matched to a gene: 9. CDR3 length: 14 residues. Germline CDR1 is MGHDK and CDR2 is SYGVNS. DNA for the CDR3: TGTGCCACACAAAAGGCTAGCGGGAGCGGGGAGCTGTTTTTT. Residues: CATQKASGSGELFF.

The J gene is TRBJ2-7, the V gene TRBV9, with 14 bases that match TRBD2. V shed 7 bases, J shed 7 bases, and the junction held 4 bases outside the gene matches. CDR3 length: 13 residues. CDR1 SGDLS and CDR2 YYNGEE come from the germline V gene. For the CDR3, the DNA is TGTGCCAGCGGACTAGCGGGAGGCAGTGAGCAGTACTTC. This encodes CASGLAGGSEQYF.

The chain recombines TRBV4-2 with TRBJ1-1, with D unresolved. The V end lost 1 base, the J end lost 0 bases, and 9 bases lay between the germline ends. The CDR3 consists of 15 residues. CDR1 LGHNA and CDR2 YNFKEQ come from the germline V gene. CDR3 bases: TGTGCCAGCAGCCAAGGCGCCACAGTGAACACTGAAGCTTTCTTT. This codes for CASSQGATVNTEAFF.

The table lists this clone with a few counts. The rearrangement uses TRBV10-3 and TRBJ2-7, with 7 bases that match TRBD2. Germline-derived CDR1 and CDR2 are ENHRY and SYGVKD. The J segment lost 2 bases and the V segment lost 2 bases, leaving 6 bases of the junction unmatched. This CDR3 comprises 15 residues. Here the CDR3 reads CAISEGVAGAYEQYF. Written as DNA, the CDR3 is TGTGCCATCAGTGAGGGGGTAGCGGGTGCCTACGAGCAGTACTTC.

The rearrangement joins TRBV27 to TRBJ1-2; D is possibly TRBD1 (5 bases). The ends were cut back, 2 bases at V and 1 base at J, with 11 bases in the middle. The CDR3 is 15 residues long. Germline V gene lookup returns CDR1 MNHEY and CDR2 SMNVEV (reference sequence). As DNA, the CDR3 is TGTGCCAGCAGTTTAGATCAGGGTGGTAACTATGGCTACACCTTC. Translation: CASSLDQGGNYGYTF.

The chain carries TRBV19 and TRBJ2-7; 9 positions agree with TRBD2. The CDR3 loop spans 12 amino acids. Germline V gives CDR1 LNHDA, CDR2 SQIVND (reference sequence). The trim removed 8 bases at V and 8 bases at J, leaving 7 bases unmatched. CDR3 bases: TGTGCCAGTGGGCTAGCGGGGTACAAGCAGTACTTC. Residues: CASGLAGYKQYF.

This clone was recorded once. This chain uses TRBV5-1 with TRBJ2-2; 10 bases map to TRBD2. Looked up from germline, CDR1 is SGHRS and CDR2 is YFSETQ. The CDR3 length is 16 residues. With 4 bases clipped from V and 2 bases from J, the junction kept 5 bases outside the gene matches. The CDR3 DNA follows: TGCGCCAGCAGCATGGGACTAGCGCTAAACACCGGGGAGCTGTTTTTT. Protein: CASSMGLALNTGELFF.

The chain has TRBV29-1 and TRBJ1-4; perhaps TRBD1 as D (6 bases). The ends were cut back, 7 bases at V and 0 bases at J, with 18 bases in the middle. Germline-derived CDR1 and CDR2 are SQVTM and ANQGSEA. The CDR3 spans 16 residues. The CDR3 sequence: CSATQGSIATNEKLFF. CDR3 nucleotides: TGCAGCGCCACACAGGGCTCGATTGCAACTAATGAAAAACTGTTTTTT.

This clone was counted only a few times. Other DNA sequences in this specimen translate into the identical CDR3. V and J are TRBV27 and TRBJ2-7, with D unclear. CDR3 length: 13 residues. The V gene lost 3 bases and the J gene lost 1 base, with 7 bases spanning the gap. The germline V gene has CDR1 MNHEY and CDR2 SMNVEV (reference sequence). CDR3 coding DNA: TGTGCCAGCAGTTTGGGCAGGTCCTACGAGCAGTACTTC. Amino acid sequence: CASSLGRSYEQYF.

V and J are TRBV14 and TRBJ1-5; maybe TRBD1 (6 bases). CDR1 is SGHDN, CDR2 FVKESK, per germline. The CDR3 spans 14 residues. Between the trimmed V and J ends, which lost 5 bases and 2 bases, there was a span of 10 bases. The CDR3 loop reads CASSGKGGNQPQHF. The CDR3, as DNA: TGTGCCAGCAGCGGGAAGGGGGGCAATCAGCCCCAGCATTTT.

This clone was detected once. A far larger clone is off by one base, so a read error is likely. This CDR3 is also generated by other DNA sequences in the sample. The chain recombines TRBV5-1 with TRBJ1-2; TRBD1 agrees at 8 bases. CDR1 and CDR2 (germline): SGHRS, YFSETQ. V was clipped by 5 bases and J by 9 bases; unmatched bases: 12. The CDR3 runs to 14 residues. The CDR3 region is CASSLSGQGGSYTF. The CDR3 coding sequence is TGCGCCAGCAGTTTGTCCGGACAGGGCGGCAGCTACACCTTC.

J is TRBJ2-3 and V is TRBV20-1; D not certain. Germline-derived CDR1 and CDR2 are DFQATT and SNEGSKA (reference sequence). This CDR3 is 10 amino acids long. V dropped 6 bases and J dropped 6 bases, with 7 bases sitting between them. This CDR3 reads CSAPLDTQYF. The CDR3 region has the DNA TGCAGTGCCCCCCTCGATACGCAGTATTTT.

This clone was recorded many times. This chain joins TRBV7-2 and TRBJ1-2, with 9 bases aligning to TRBD1. Looked up from germline, CDR1 is SGHTA and CDR2 is FQGNSA. This CDR3 is 14 amino acids long. Trimming took 5 bases from V and 5 from J; bases not matched to a gene: 6. The CDR3 loop is CASSKDGTGYGYTF. DNA for the CDR3: TGTGCCAGCAGCAAAGACGGGACAGGGTATGGCTACACCTTC.

The gene calls are TRBV18 and TRBJ1-4; TRBD1 matches 7 bases. V was clipped by 4 bases and J by 8 bases; unmatched bases: 10. The CDR3 totals 15 residues. The germline V gene encodes CDR1 KGHSH and CDR2 LQKENI. Written as DNA, the CDR3 is TGTGCCAGCTCACGTTTGGACAGGAGTCTAGAAAAACTGTTTTTT. Its protein product is CASSRLDRSLEKLFF.

For this clone: A far larger clone is only one base removed, so a read error is likely. V is TRBV6-4 and J is TRBJ1-1; 8 bases match TRBD1. This CDR3 spans 14 amino acids. Germline lookup yields CDR1 MRHNA and CDR2 SNTAGT. The CDR3 here is CGSSEGQENTEAFF. CDR3 sequence (DNA): TGTGGCAGCAGTGAGGGACAGGAGAACACTGAAGCTTTCTTT.

With respect to this clone: A read error may explain this, as a much larger clone is one base away. The J gene is TRBJ2-3, the V gene TRBV5-8, with 9 bases aligning to TRBD2. This CDR3 has 15 amino acids. The germline V gene encodes CDR1 SGHTS and CDR2 YDEGEE. DNA for the CDR3: TGTGCCAGCAGCTCCCTAGCGGGATTCACAGATACGCAGTGTTTT. This encodes CASSSLAGFTDTQCF.